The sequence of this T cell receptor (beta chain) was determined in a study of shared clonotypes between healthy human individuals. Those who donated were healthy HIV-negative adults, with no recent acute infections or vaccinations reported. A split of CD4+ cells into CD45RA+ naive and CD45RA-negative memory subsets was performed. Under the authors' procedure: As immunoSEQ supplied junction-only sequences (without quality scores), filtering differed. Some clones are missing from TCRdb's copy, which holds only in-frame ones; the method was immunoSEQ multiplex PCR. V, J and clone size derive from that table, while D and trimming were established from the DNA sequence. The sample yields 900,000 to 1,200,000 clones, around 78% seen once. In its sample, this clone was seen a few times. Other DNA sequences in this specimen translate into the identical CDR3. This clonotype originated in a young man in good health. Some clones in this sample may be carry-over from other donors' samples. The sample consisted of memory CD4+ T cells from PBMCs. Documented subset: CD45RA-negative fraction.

The CDR3 loop is CASSLGQGAEKLFF. The CDR3 DNA sequence: TGTGCCAGCAGCTTGGGACAGGGAGCTGAAAAACTGTTTTTT. This rearrangement joins TRBV11-2 to TRBJ1-4, with TRBD1 identical over 9 bases. The germline CDR1 and CDR2 sequences are SGHAT and FQNNGV. The CDR3 spans 14 residues. V shed 3 bases and J 7 bases; nucleotides not matched to a gene: 3.